The next 8 T cell receptor beta chains were all read from a single sample in a study of cytomegalovirus exposure and HLA in healthy donors. The primer mix had 60 Vbeta and 13 Jbeta primers. The table came from immunoSEQ multiplex PCR; TCRdb's copy has only in-frame clones and leaves some out. The sample records approximately 130,000 clones, over 75% being singletons. Specimen: PBMCs. The receptors shown here come from a woman aged 35 to 49 in good health and CMV-seropositive.

This clone has a handful of counts. The V gene is TRBV19, the J gene TRBJ1-2; perhaps TRBD1 as D (5 bases). V lost 1 base, J lost 7 bases, and 13 bases lay in between. Germline V lookup: CDR1 LNHDA, CDR2 SQIVND (reference sequence). The CDR3 totals 14 residues. CDR3 DNA sequence: TGTGCCAGTAGTATAGTTGACAGTTCCTCTGGCTACACCTTC. The encoded protein is CASSIVDSSSGYTF.

The chain links TRBV25-1 to TRBJ2-2; D is unresolved. V lost 4 bases and J 6 bases, leaving 6 bases between the germline ends. The CDR3 consists of 12 residues. Germline lookup yields CDR1 MGHDK and CDR2 SYGVNS. This CDR3 reads CASSVFPGELFF. CDR3 in DNA: TGTGCCAGCAGTGTATTCCCCGGGGAGCTGTTTTTT.

This clone was seen more than once but under ten times. The chain employs TRBV1 and TRBJ1-5. TRBV1 is assigned pseudogene status. The CDR3 is 16 amino acids. The CDR3 bases are TGCACCAGCAGCCGTACTCACGGGATGGGCAATCAGCCCCAGCATTTT. This codes for CTSSRTHGMGNQPQHF.

The chain links TRBV28 to TRBJ2-7; tentative D call: TRBD2 (6 bases). V lost 3 bases and J lost 7, with 16 bases in between. CDR3 length: 14 amino acids. CDR1 MDHEN and CDR2 SYDVKM come from the germline V gene. The DNA for the CDR3 is TGTGCCAGCAGTTTCCCCCAGACTGGGGGGGAGCAGTACTTC. Its translation: CASSFPQTGGEQYF.

The V call is TRBV7-6, the J call TRBJ1-1, with TRBD1 as a possible D gene (6 bases). Germline V lookup: CDR1 SGHVS, CDR2 FNYEAQ. CDR3 length: 14 residues. Trimming stripped 1 base from V and 3 bases from J, with 9 bases between. Here the CDR3 DNA reads TGTGCCAGCAGCTTAGGGACAGTGGACACTGAAGCTTTCTTT. Translated, it gives CASSLGTVDTEAFF.

V gene TRBV10-3 combines with J gene TRBJ1-3; 8 bases map to TRBD1. Germline V gene lookup returns CDR1 ENHRY and CDR2 SYGVKD. The CDR3 sequence is 14 residues long. The V and J ends lost 2 bases and 6 bases, in that order; junction bases with no gene match: 3. The CDR3 reads CAISEPDRVNTIYF. CDR3 nucleotide sequence: TGTGCCATCAGTGAGCCGGACAGGGTAAACACCATATATTTT.

A note on this clone: The junction shows a germline mismatch at one end, possibly a read error. In DNA form, the CDR3 reads TGTGCCAGCTCACCTCGGACAGGCTCCCCTGACTTT. Amino acids: CASSPRTGSPDF. The chain has TRBV18 and TRBJ1-1, with 7 bases that match TRBD1. CDR3 length: 12 residues. Germline V gene lookup returns CDR1 KGHSH and CDR2 LQKENI.

The rearrangement links TRBV5-1 to TRBJ1-5, with unresolved D. This CDR3 contains 14 residues. Deletions cut 4 bases from V and 8 bases from J, with 16 bases between. The V gene's germline CDR1 is SGHRS and CDR2 YFSETQ. Here the CDR3 reads CASSPGTGHEPQHF. The CDR3 DNA reads as TGCGCCAGCAGCCCGGGAACCGGGCATGAGCCCCAGCATTTT.